The 12 T cell receptor beta chains presented below share a single source sample, sequenced in a study of early T cells in non-severe SARS-CoV-2 infection. A single record per CDR3 protein comes from TCRdb applying MiXCR to the 5' RACE reads. The data contain some 50,000 distinct CDR3 sequences, around 9.3% of them seen just once; the ten biggest clones take up 3.5% to 4%. The starting material was whole blood, obtained at baseline. The receptors stem from an adult who was a healthcare worker with PCR-confirmed SARS-CoV-2 infection or an uninfected control (not recorded which).

This clonotype was seen many times. The CDR3 sequence is CASSQVAGTGGGEAFF. Here the CDR3 DNA reads TGTGCCAGCAGCCAAGTAGCCGGGACAGGGGGCGGTGAAGCTTTCTTT. This chain joins TRBV4-2 and TRBJ1-1; 12 positions match TRBD1. Germline-derived CDR1 and CDR2 are LGHNA and YNFKEQ. This CDR3 spans 16 amino acids. The trim removed 1 base at V and 7 bases at J, leaving 7 bases unmatched.

There are a few counts of this clonotype. The chain is built from TRBV6-4 and TRBJ2-3; possible D gene TRBD2, 6 bases. The CDR3 contains 14 residues. V was shortened by 8 bases and J by 2 bases, with 14 bases between the two germline ends. Germline V CDR1 and CDR2: MRHNA, SNTAGT. CDR3 residues: CASRRDGDTDTQYF. The DNA of the CDR3 is TGTGCCAGCCGGAGGGACGGTGACACAGATACGCAGTATTTT.

This clonotype appeared a single time. The genes are TRBV29-1 and TRBJ2-7, with no clear D. Germline V lookup: CDR1 SQVTM, CDR2 ANQGSEA. Trimming cost V 2 bases and J 6 bases, with 17 bases left between them. This CDR3 is built from 14 residues. Here the CDR3 DNA reads TGCAGCGTTGAAAAGTCGGGCGGTGCGCGCGAGCAGTACTTC. Its translation: CSVEKSGGAREQYF.

J is TRBJ2-7 and V is TRBV7-9, with 7 bases matching TRBD1. This CDR3 region has 14 residues. CDR1 and CDR2 (germline): SEHNR, FQNEAQ (reference sequence). Unmatched junction bases numbered 6, after V lost 5 bases and J lost 2 bases. The CDR3 here is CASSRDSLTYEQYF. The CDR3 coding sequence is TGTGCCAGCAGCCGGGACAGCTTAACCTACGAGCAGTACTTC.

This clonotype was detected ten times or more. The gene calls are TRBV12-5 and TRBJ2-1; D tentatively reads TRBD1 or TRBD2 (5 bases each). The CDR3 spans 12 residues. The germline V and J ends were trimmed by 7 bases and 4 bases, with 8 bases remaining between them. CDR1 and CDR2 from the germline V gene are LGHNT and FRNRAP. This chain's CDR3 is CASDGGYNEQFF. Written as DNA, the CDR3 is TGTGCTAGTGATGGGGGTTACAATGAGCAGTTCTTC.

This rearrangement joins TRBV11-3 to TRBJ2-1; 13 positions match TRBD2. Germline-derived CDR1 and CDR2 are SGHNT and YENEEA. Trimming removed 3 bases from V and 4 bases from J; junction bases left unmatched: 0. The CDR3 length is 15 residues. The CDR3 loop is CASSLGLAGYNEQFF. The DNA for the CDR3 is TGTGCCAGCAGCTTGGGACTAGCGGGGTACAATGAGCAGTTCTTC.

This clonotype was detected a few times. The V gene is TRBV5-6, the J gene TRBJ1-2, with D perhaps TRBD1 (6 bases). Trimming took off 4 bases at V and 3 bases at J, with 19 bases between the two ends. The CDR3 is 16 residues long. The germline V gene has CDR1 SGHDT and CDR2 YYEEEE. The CDR3 bases are TGTGCCAGCAGCCCTCGAACAGGGTTGCGCGACTATGGCTACACCTTC. This gives the protein CASSPRTGLRDYGYTF.

This clonotype was recorded many times. The chain links TRBV11-2 to TRBJ2-3; D uncertain. Germline loops: CDR1 SGHAT, CDR2 FQNNGV. Trimming pared 5 bases from V and 7 bases from J, leaving 10 bases between. The length of the CDR3 is 12 residues. The CDR3 DNA reads as TGTGCCAGCAGCAGTTCGATAAATACGCAGTATTTT. It codes for CASSSSINTQYF.

In this sample, this clonotype turned up many times. The chain has TRBV5-1 and TRBJ2-7, with 8 bases identical to TRBD1. The germline CDR1 and CDR2 sequences are SGHRS and YFSETQ. The junction had 11 bases not matched to a gene; V was cut back by 4 bases and J by 5 bases. The CDR3 sequence is 15 residues long. CDR3 bases: TGCGCCAGCAGCGAACGATCAGGGGGCTACCACGAGCAGTACTTC. Translation gives CASSERSGGYHEQYF. The whole variable domain, remainder taken from reference TRBV5-1 and TRBJ2-7, is KAGVTQTPRYLIKTRGQQVTLSCSPISGHRSVSWYQQTPGQGLQFLFEYFSETQRNKGNFPGRFSGRQFSNSRSEMNVSTLELGDSALYLCASSERSGGYHEQYFGPGTRLTVT.

The chain is built from TRBV10-1 and TRBJ1-6, with 7 nucleotides matching TRBD1. The germline V gene encodes CDR1 WNHNN and CDR2 SYGVQD (reference sequence). CDR3 length: 13 residues. The trim removed 3 bases at V and 11 bases at J, leaving 4 bases unmatched. The CDR3: CASSEGRGTPLHF. The CDR3 DNA reads TGCGCCAGCAGTGAAGGCAGGGGGACACCCCTCCACTTT.

The DNA for the CDR3 is TGTGCCAGCAGTTTTTCGACAGGGGTTAACTATGGCTACACCTTC. The encoded protein is CASSFSTGVNYGYTF. J is TRBJ1-2 and V is TRBV28; 8 positions match TRBD1. Germline CDR1 MDHEN, CDR2 SYDVKM. J gave up 1 base and V 3 bases, and 4 bases lay outside the gene matches. The CDR3 is made up of 15 amino acids.

This clonotype showed up just a few times. The rearrangement uses TRBV5-1 and TRBJ2-3; D is perhaps TRBD1 or TRBD2 (5 bases each). V lost 3 bases, J lost 1 base, and 9 bases lay in between. The CDR3 is 14 amino acids. The germline gives CDR1 SGHRS, CDR2 YFSETQ. The CDR3 DNA sequence: TGCGCCAGCAGCTGGGGGACGGGCACAGATACGCAGTATTTT. Its translation is CASSWGTGTDTQYF.